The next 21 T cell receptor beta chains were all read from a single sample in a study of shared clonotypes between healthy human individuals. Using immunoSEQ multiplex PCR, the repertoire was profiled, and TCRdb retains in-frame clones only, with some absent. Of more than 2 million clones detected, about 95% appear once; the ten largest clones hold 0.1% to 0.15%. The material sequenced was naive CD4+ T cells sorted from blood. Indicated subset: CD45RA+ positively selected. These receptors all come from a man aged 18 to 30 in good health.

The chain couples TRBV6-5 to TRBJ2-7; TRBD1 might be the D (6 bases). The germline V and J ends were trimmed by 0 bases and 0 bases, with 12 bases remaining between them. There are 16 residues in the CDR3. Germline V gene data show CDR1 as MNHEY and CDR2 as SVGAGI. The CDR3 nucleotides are TGTGCCAGCAGTTACTCGATCCCGACAGGCTCCTACGAGCAGTACTTC. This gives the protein CASSYSIPTGSYEQYF.

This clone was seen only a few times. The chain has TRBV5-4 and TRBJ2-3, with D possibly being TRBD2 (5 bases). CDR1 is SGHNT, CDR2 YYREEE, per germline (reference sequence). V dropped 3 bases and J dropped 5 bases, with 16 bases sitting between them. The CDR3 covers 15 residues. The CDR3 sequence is CASSSEGWDKDTQYF. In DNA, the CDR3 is TGTGCCAGCAGCTCTGAGGGATGGGATAAAGATACGCAGTATTTT. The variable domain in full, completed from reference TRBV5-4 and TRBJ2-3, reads ETGVTQSPTHLIKTRGQQVTLRCSSQSGHNTVSWYQQALGQGPQFIFQYYREEENGRGNFPPRFSGLQFPNYSSELNVNALELDDSALYLCASSSEGWDKDTQYFGPGTRLTVL.

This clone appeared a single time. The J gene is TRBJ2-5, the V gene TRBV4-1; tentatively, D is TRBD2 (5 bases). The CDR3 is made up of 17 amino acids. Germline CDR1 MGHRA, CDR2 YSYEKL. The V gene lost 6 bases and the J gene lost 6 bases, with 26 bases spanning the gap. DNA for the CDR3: TGCGCCAGCAGTCGTATCCCGGGGTTGACGGAGCAAAAGACCCAGTACTTC. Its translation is CASSRIPGLTEQKTQYF.

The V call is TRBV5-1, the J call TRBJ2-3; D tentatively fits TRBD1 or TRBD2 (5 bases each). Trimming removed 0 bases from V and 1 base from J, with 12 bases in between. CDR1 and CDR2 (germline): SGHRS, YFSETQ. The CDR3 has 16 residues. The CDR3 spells CASSLGGERGTDTQYF. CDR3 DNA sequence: TGCGCCAGCAGCTTGGGAGGGGAAAGGGGCACAGATACGCAGTATTTT.

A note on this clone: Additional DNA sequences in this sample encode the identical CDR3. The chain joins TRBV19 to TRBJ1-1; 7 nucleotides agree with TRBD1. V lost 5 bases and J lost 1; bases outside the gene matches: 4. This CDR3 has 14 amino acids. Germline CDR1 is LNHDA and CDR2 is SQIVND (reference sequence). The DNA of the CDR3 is TGTGCCAGTAGTTTGAACAGGGGGAACACTGAAGCTTTCTTT. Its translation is CASSLNRGNTEAFF.

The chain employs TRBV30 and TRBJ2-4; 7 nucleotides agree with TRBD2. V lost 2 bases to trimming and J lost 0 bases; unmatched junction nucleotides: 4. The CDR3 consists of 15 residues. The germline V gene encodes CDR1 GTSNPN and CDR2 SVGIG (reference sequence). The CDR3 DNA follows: TGTGCCTGGAGTTTGGGACTATTAGCCAAAAACATTCAGTACTTC. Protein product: CAWSLGLLAKNIQYF.

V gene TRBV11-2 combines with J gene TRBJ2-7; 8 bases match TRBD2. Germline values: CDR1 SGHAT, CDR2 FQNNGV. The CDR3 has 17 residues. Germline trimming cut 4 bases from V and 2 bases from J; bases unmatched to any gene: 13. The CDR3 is CASSSTVSSGFAYEQYF. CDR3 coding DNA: TGTGCCAGCAGCTCCACTGTTTCTAGCGGGTTTGCCTACGAGCAGTACTTC.

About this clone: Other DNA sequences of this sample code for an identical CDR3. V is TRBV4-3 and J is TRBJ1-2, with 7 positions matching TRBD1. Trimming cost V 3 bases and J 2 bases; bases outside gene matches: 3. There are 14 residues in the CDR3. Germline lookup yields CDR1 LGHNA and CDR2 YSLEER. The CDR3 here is CASSQGTANYGYTF. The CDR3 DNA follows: TGCGCCAGCAGCCAGGGGACAGCCAACTATGGCTACACCTTC.

The CDR3 sequence is CASSLLTPDQPQHF. The CDR3, as DNA: TGTGCCAGCAGCCTTCTGACCCCAGATCAGCCCCAGCATTTT. V and J are TRBV7-9 and TRBJ1-5, with D unclear. Germline V lookup: CDR1 SEHNR, CDR2 FQNEAQ (reference sequence). This CDR3 has 14 amino acids. The V end was cut by 5 bases, the J end by 5 bases, with 13 bases between.

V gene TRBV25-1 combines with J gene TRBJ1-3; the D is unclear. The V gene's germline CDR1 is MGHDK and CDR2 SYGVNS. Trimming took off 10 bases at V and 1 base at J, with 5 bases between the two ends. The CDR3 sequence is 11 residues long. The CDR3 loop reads CATSSGNTIYF. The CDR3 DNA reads TGTGCCACCTCTTCTGGAAACACCATATATTTT.

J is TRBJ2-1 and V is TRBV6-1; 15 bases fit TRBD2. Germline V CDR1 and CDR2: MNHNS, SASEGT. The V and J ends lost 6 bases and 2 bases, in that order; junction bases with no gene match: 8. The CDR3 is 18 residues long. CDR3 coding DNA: TGTGCCAGCAGCGAACCGGGACTAGCGGGAGGTCCCTACAATGAGCAGTTCTTC. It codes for CASSEPGLAGGPYNEQFF.

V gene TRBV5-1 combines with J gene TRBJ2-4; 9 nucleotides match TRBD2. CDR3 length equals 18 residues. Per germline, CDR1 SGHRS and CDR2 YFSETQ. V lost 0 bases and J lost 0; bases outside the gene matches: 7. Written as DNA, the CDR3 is TGCGCCAGCAGCTTGGGTGCTAGCGGGGAGCAAGCCAAAAACATTCAGTACTTC. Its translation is CASSLGASGEQAKNIQYF.

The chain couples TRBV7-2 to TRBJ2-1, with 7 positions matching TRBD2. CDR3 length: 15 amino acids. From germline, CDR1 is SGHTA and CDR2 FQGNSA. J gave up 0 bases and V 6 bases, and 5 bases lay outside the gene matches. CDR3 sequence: CASRVPSGSYNEQFF. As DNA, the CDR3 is TGTGCCAGCAGGGTTCCTAGCGGCTCCTACAATGAGCAGTTCTTC.

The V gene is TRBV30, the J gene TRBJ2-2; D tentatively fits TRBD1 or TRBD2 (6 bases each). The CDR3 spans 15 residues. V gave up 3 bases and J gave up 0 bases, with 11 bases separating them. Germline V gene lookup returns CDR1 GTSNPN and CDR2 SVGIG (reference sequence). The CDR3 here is CAWREGGANTGELFF. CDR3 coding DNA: TGTGCCTGGAGAGAGGGGGGCGCGAACACCGGGGAGCTGTTTTTT. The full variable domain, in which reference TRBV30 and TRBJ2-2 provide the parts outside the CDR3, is SQTIHQWPATLVQPVGSPLSLECTVEGTSNPNLYWYRQAAGRGLQLLFYSVGIGQISSEVPQNLSASRPQDRQFILSSKKLLLSDSGFYLCAWREGGANTGELFFGEGSRLTVL.

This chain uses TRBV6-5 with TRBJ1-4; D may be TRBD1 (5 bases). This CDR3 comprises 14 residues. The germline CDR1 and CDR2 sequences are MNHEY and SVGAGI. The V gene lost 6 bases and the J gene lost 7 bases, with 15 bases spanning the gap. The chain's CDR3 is CASRNRDVGEKLFF. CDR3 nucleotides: TGTGCCAGCAGAAACCGGGACGTTGGTGAAAAACTGTTTTTT.

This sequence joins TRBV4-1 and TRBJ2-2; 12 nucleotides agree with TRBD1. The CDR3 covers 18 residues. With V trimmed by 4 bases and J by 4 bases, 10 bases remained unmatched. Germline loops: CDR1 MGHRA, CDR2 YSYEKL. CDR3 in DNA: TGCGCCAGCAGCCGGGGACAGGGGGCAGGAGGGAGCACCGGGGAGCTGTTTTTT. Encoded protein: CASSRGQGAGGSTGELFF.

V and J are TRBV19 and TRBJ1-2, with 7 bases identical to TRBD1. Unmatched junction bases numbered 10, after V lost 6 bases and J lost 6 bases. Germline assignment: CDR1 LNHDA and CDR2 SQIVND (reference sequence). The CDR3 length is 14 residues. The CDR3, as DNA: TGTGCCAGTAGCTCAATCCCGGGACAGCATGGCTACACCTTC. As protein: CASSSIPGQHGYTF. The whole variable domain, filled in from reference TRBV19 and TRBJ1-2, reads DGGITQSPKYLFRKEGQNVTLSCEQNLNHDAMYWYRQDPGQGLRLIYYSQIVNDFQKGDIAEGYSVSREKKESFPLTVTSAQKNPTAFYLCASSSIPGQHGYTFGSGTRLTVV.

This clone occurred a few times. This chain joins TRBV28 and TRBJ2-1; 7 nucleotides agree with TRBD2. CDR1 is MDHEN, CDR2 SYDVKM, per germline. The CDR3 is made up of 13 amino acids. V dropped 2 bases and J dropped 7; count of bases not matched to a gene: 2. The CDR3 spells CASSLGLVNEQFF. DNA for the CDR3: TGTGCCAGCAGTTTAGGACTAGTTAATGAGCAGTTCTTC.

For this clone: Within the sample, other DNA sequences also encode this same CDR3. The CDR3, as DNA: TGTGCCAGCAGTCTAGCGGGGGGAATCAATGAGCAGTTCTTC. Translation gives CASSLAGGINEQFF. The V gene is TRBV6-5, the J gene TRBJ2-1; 11 nucleotides agree with TRBD2. Germline V gives CDR1 MNHEY, CDR2 SVGAGI. CDR3 length equals 14 residues. With V trimmed by 5 bases and J by 6 bases, 3 bases remained unmatched.

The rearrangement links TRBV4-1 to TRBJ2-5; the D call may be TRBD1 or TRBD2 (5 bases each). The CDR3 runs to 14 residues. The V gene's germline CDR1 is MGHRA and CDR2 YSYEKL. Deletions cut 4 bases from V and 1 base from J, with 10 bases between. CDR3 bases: TGCGCCAGCAGCCGCCCGGGGCGCCAAGAGACCCAGTACTTC. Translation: CASSRPGRQETQYF.

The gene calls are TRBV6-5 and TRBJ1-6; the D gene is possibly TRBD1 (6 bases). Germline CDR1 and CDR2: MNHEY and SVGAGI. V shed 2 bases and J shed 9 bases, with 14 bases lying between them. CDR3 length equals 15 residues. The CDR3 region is CASSYGGGGRSPLHF. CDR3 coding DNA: TGTGCCAGCAGTTACGGCGGGGGGGGCCGTTCACCCCTCCACTTT.